The 25 T cell receptor beta chains listed next were all sequenced from one sample in a study of blood T cells in healthy people across ages. The second PCR ran about 6 to 11 cycles with a sample-barcoded 5' primer and J-beta primers. TCRdb itself ran the 5' RACE reads through MiXCR, one entry per CDR3 protein. The sample carries hundreds of thousands of distinct CDR3 sequences, around 34% recorded once. The source material was blood. These TCRs come from a man between 18 and 29 years old in good health.

The gene calls are TRBV29-1 and TRBJ2-5; TRBD1 or TRBD2 may be the D gene (6 bases each). Germline V lookup: CDR1 SQVTM, CDR2 ANQGSEA. The CDR3 has 14 residues. The V gene lost 6 bases and the J gene lost 5 bases, with 19 bases spanning the gap. The chain's CDR3 is CSVAQQGRGETQYF. The DNA for the CDR3 is TGCAGCGTAGCTCAACAGGGTCGGGGGGAGACCCAGTACTTC. Full variable domain (remainder filled in from reference TRBV29-1 and TRBJ2-5): SAVISQKPSRDICQRGTSLTIQCQVDSQVTMMFWYRQQPGQSLTLIATANQGSEATYESGFVIDKFPISRPNLTFSTLTVSNMSPEDSSIYLCSVAQQGRGETQYFGPGTRLLVL.

A note on this clonotype: One base away lies a much larger clone, so this may be a sequencing read error. The chain uses TRBV29-1 and TRBJ1-2, with no clear D. This CDR3 region has 11 residues. Germline V gene sequence: CDR1 SQVTM, CDR2 ANQGSEA. The CDR3 loop is CSVALNYGHTF. CDR3 sequence (DNA): TGCAGCGTTGCCCTGAACTATGGCCACACCTTC.

This clonotype was counted only a few times. The V call is TRBV12-3 or TRBV12-4, the J call TRBJ2-5; either TRBD1 or TRBD2 may supply D (5 bases each). The V end was cut by 2 bases, the J end by 11 bases, with 21 bases between. CDR3 length: 15 residues. CDR3 sequence: CASSLSGTWGHEQYF. In nucleotides, the CDR3 is TGTGCCAGCAGTTTATCCGGGACCTGGGGCCATGAGCAGTACTTC.

There are many counts of this clonotype. The chain joins TRBV10-3 to TRBJ2-6; 7 bases fit TRBD1. With 3 bases clipped from V and 0 bases from J, the junction kept 11 bases outside the gene matches. CDR1 is ENHRY and CDR2 is SYGVKD in the germline V gene. This CDR3 comprises 19 residues. CDR3 in DNA: TGTGCCATCAGTGAAGCGTCGGGACAGAAAAGCTCTGGGGCCAACGTCCTGACTTTC. Amino acids: CAISEASGQKSSGANVLTF.

This chain connects TRBV30 to TRBJ1-1; 7 positions agree with TRBD1. Germline loops: CDR1 GTSNPN, CDR2 SVGIG (reference sequence). There are 15 residues in the CDR3. Trimming removed 4 bases from V and 0 bases from J; junction bases left unmatched: 8. Here the CDR3 DNA reads TGTGCCTGGAAGGGGCAGGGACAGCTGAACACTGAAGCTTTCTTT. Translating gives CAWKGQGQLNTEAFF.

This clonotype showed up just once. One junction end disagrees with the germline gene, perhaps due to a read error. The rearrangement joins TRBV12-3 or TRBV12-4 to TRBJ2-7; D not certain. This CDR3 contains 14 residues. The CDR3 region has the DNA TGTGCCAGCAGTTCCCGGAGCCCATCCTACGGGCAGTACTTC. Its translation is CASSSRSPSYGQYF.

The V call is TRBV7-2, the J call TRBJ1-1, with D perhaps TRBD1 (6 bases). V was shortened by 0 bases and J by 3 bases, with 11 bases between the two germline ends. This CDR3 is built from 15 residues. Germline V gene lookup returns CDR1 SGHTA and CDR2 FQGNSA. In DNA form, the CDR3 reads TGTGCCAGCAGCTTAGCAGGGACAAAGGACACTGAAGCTTTCTTT. It specifies CASSLAGTKDTEAFF.

Points on this clonotype: The germline gene is not matched at one end of the junction; a read error may be the cause. The J gene is TRBJ1-3, the V gene TRBV4-3; D is undetermined. The CDR3 loop spans 15 amino acids. Germline CDR1 and CDR2: LGHNA and YSLEER. The CDR3 bases are TGCGCCAGCAGCCAAGATTCGGAGGTTGGAACCACCATATATTTT. It is translated as CASSQDSEVGTTIYF.

The rearrangement links TRBV12-3 or TRBV12-4 to TRBJ2-3, with D possibly being TRBD1 (5 bases). CDR3 length: 16 amino acids. V lost 5 bases to trimming and J lost 0 bases, with 15 bases between them. CDR3 coding DNA: TGTGCCAGCAGTCCCCTCTCCAAGGGGAGCACAGATACGCAGTATTTT. As protein: CASSPLSKGSTDTQYF.

In regard to this clonotype: One end of the junction fails to match germline, which may point to a read error. The genes are TRBV7-2 and TRBJ2-3, with 16 positions matching TRBD2. Germline CDR1 reads SGHTA; CDR2 reads FQGNSA. The CDR3 has 17 residues. The CDR3 DNA reads as TGTGCCAGCAGTTCCGGGACTAGCGGGGGGGCCGGAGATACGCTGTATTTT. This encodes CASSSGTSGGAGDTLYF. The full variable domain, rest sourced from reference TRBV7-2 and TRBJ2-3, is GAGVSQSPSNKVTEKGKDVELRCDPISGHTALYWYRQSLGQGLEFLIYFQGNSAPDKSGLPSDRFSAERTGGSVSTLTIQRTQQEDSAVYLCASSSGTSGGAGDTLYFGPGTRLTVL.

The chain's CDR3 is CATTRPNTGELFF. For the CDR3, the DNA is TGTGCCACCACAAGGCCGAACACCGGGGAGCTGTTTTTT. V gene TRBV28 combines with J gene TRBJ2-2; D not certain. This CDR3 is built from 13 residues. CDR1 MDHEN and CDR2 SYDVKM come from the germline V gene. V shed 10 bases and J shed 0 bases, with 9 bases lying between them.

The CDR3 DNA follows: TGCGCCAGCAGCCAAGACCCACGGGGGGCCGCGGATGAGCAGTTCTTC. It translates to CASSQDPRGAADEQFF. This chain links TRBV4-1 with TRBJ2-1; maybe TRBD2 (7 bases). Trimming stripped 0 bases from V and 8 bases from J, with 17 bases between. The length of the CDR3 is 16 residues. Germline CDR1 is MGHRA and CDR2 is YSYEKL.

The count of this clonotype is one. A clone one base away is much larger, so this may be a read error. V is TRBV12-3 or TRBV12-4 and J is TRBJ1-2, with D perhaps matching TRBD1 (5 bases). CDR3 length: 15 residues. CDR3 bases: TGTGCCAGCAGTTTTAGTTCGAGGGAGGGTCAGGGCTGCACCTTC. Translating gives CASSFSSREGQGCTF.

The chain employs TRBV28 and TRBJ1-1, with TRBD1 matching over 7 bases. The V and J ends lost 3 bases and 4 bases, in that order; junction bases with no gene match: 8. CDR1 is MDHEN, CDR2 SYDVKM, per germline. CDR3 length equals 15 residues. Here the CDR3 reads CASSFRGRGVTEAFF. The CDR3 bases are TGTGCCAGCAGTTTTCGCGGCAGGGGGGTCACTGAAGCTTTCTTT.

The chain combines TRBV10-3 with TRBJ1-1; D possibly corresponds to TRBD1 (5 bases). This CDR3 spans 13 amino acids. The germline V gene has CDR1 ENHRY and CDR2 SYGVKD. V lost 5 bases to trimming and J lost 1 base, with 8 bases between them. The CDR3 nucleotides are TGTGCCATCAGTAGGGACGGGAACACTGAAGCTTTCTTT. The encoded protein is CAISRDGNTEAFF.

This clonotype was observed at least ten times. CDR3 nucleotide sequence: TGTGCCAGCAGCTCCCGGGACAGGGGTAATGAGCAGTTCTTC. It translates to CASSSRDRGNEQFF. The rearrangement links TRBV7-2 to TRBJ2-1, with TRBD1 matching 10 bases. Germline V gives CDR1 SGHTA, CDR2 FQGNSA. This CDR3 contains 14 residues. With V trimmed by 4 bases and J by 7 bases, 4 bases remained unmatched.

This clonotype was seen only a few times. The chain carries TRBV7-8 and TRBJ2-1; D perhaps matches TRBD1 (5 bases). Trimming stripped 5 bases from V and 6 bases from J, with 11 bases between. The CDR3 contains 13 residues. Germline CDR1 reads SGHVS; CDR2 reads FQNEAQ. CDR3 DNA sequence: TGTGCCAGCAGCCAGGGCCGGTCCAATGAGCAGTTCTTC. It specifies CASSQGRSNEQFF.

The chain joins TRBV21-1 to TRBJ2-3; the D call of TRBD1 is as the table states it, not checked on the DNA. TRBV21-1 is a known pseudogene. The CDR3 sequence is 14 residues long. The CDR3 nucleotides read TGTGCCAGCCACTCCGGGGGTACGACAGATACGCAGTATTTT. As protein: CASHSGGTTDTQYF.

The chain joins TRBV5-5 to TRBJ2-3; 11 nucleotides align to TRBD1. Trimming took 3 bases from V and 1 from J; bases not matched to a gene: 1. CDR1 is SGHKS, CDR2 YYEKEE, per germline (reference sequence). This CDR3 comprises 15 residues. CDR3 region: CASSWDRGGTDTQYF. Written as DNA, the CDR3 is TGTGCCAGCAGCTGGGACAGGGGGGGCACAGATACGCAGTATTTT. Full variable domain (outside the CDR3, taken from reference TRBV5-5 and TRBJ2-3): DAGVTQSPTHLIKTRGQQVTLRCSPISGHKSVSWYQQVLGQGPQFIFQYYEKEERGRGNFPDRFSARQFPNYSSELNVNALLLGDSALYLCASSWDRGGTDTQYFGPGTRLTVL.

This clonotype was observed at least ten times. The chain employs TRBV10-3 and TRBJ1-2; D unclear. CDR1 ENHRY and CDR2 SYGVKD come from the germline V gene. Deletions cut 0 bases from V and 4 bases from J, with 12 bases between. The CDR3 covers 15 residues. The CDR3 loop reads CAISESSRETYGYTF. The DNA for the CDR3 is TGTGCCATCAGTGAGTCGAGCCGGGAGACCTATGGCTACACCTTC.

This clonotype was seen a few times. The chain recombines TRBV20-1 with TRBJ2-3, with a tentative D call TRBD2 (5 bases). The CDR3 length is 14 residues. V was pared by 6 bases and J by 0 bases, with 13 bases between. From germline, CDR1 is DFQATT and CDR2 SNEGSKA (reference sequence). Here the CDR3 DNA reads TGCAGTGCCCCCATAGCGTCTAGCACAGATACGCAGTATTTT. Its protein is CSAPIASSTDTQYF.

This clonotype came up many times. CDR3 sequence (DNA): TGTGCCAGCAGCTTAGGTGGTCACACAGATACGCAGTATTTT. It specifies CASSLGGHTDTQYF. The chain employs TRBV7-6 and TRBJ2-3; D is unresolved. CDR1 SGHVS and CDR2 FNYEAQ come from the germline V gene. The CDR3 loop spans 14 amino acids. The ends were cut back, 1 base at V and 2 bases at J, with 7 bases in the middle.

This clonotype was counted only a few times. CDR3 protein: CASSVRQGERNEQFF. The CDR3 bases are TGTGCCAGCAGCGTTCGGCAGGGGGAACGCAATGAGCAGTTCTTC. This chain uses TRBV9 with TRBJ2-1, with TRBD1 matching 7 bases. V shed 2 bases and J 6 bases; nucleotides not matched to a gene: 8. Germline values: CDR1 SGDLS, CDR2 YYNGEE. The CDR3 sequence is 15 residues long.

This clonotype was seen at least ten times. This chain joins TRBV5-1 and TRBJ2-4; weak D call: TRBD2 (6 bases). V dropped 3 bases and J dropped 5 bases, with 12 bases sitting between them. Germline lookup yields CDR1 SGHRS and CDR2 YFSETQ. The CDR3 loop spans 14 amino acids. CDR3 bases: TGCGCCAGCAGCTCCCCGGGAGCAGAAAACATTCAGTACTTC. Protein product: CASSSPGAENIQYF.

The gene calls are TRBV12-3 or TRBV12-4 and TRBJ2-4; TRBD2 aligns across 12 bases. This CDR3 contains 19 residues. V lost 7 bases, J lost 0 bases, and 13 bases stayed unmatched. CDR3 in DNA: TGTGCCAGCACTTCCCCAGGACTAGCGGGGAGCCTAGCCAAAAACATTCAGTACTTC. As protein: CASTSPGLAGSLAKNIQYF.